These 16 T cell receptor beta chains were sequenced from one sample in a study of PD-1 blockade in mismatch repair-deficient tumors. The repertoire was sequenced with immunoSEQ multiplex PCR; TCRdb's copy has only in-frame clones and lacks some. The sample lists around 120,000 clones; almost 90% were seen once. The sample consisted of peripheral blood, taken approximately 72 weeks after starting pembrolizumab. Receptors originate from an adult with mismatch repair-deficient cancer.

V usage is TRBV18 and J usage is TRBJ2-6; no definite D call. The V end was cut by 6 bases, the J end by 0 bases, with 6 bases between. The CDR3 has 14 residues. Germline CDR1 is KGHSH and CDR2 is LQKENI. This chain's CDR3 is CASSVDSGANVLTF. CDR3 DNA sequence: TGTGCCAGCTCTGTGGACTCTGGGGCCAACGTCCTGACTTTC.

To note about this clone: The same CDR3 can be traced to other DNA sequences in this sample. The CDR3 DNA sequence: TGCGCCAGCAGCTTGGGACAGGGTGCCACTGAAGCTTTCTTT. This sequence encodes CASSLGQGATEAFF. The chain joins TRBV5-1 to TRBJ1-1; 7 positions match TRBD1. From germline, CDR1 is SGHRS and CDR2 YFSETQ. With 0 bases clipped from V and 4 bases from J, the junction kept 3 bases outside the gene matches. This CDR3 region has 14 residues.

The chain links TRBV29-1 to TRBJ2-5; TRBD1 or TRBD2 may be the D gene (6 bases each). V lost 3 bases to trimming and J lost 1 base, with 15 bases between them. The CDR3 contains 15 residues. In germline, CDR1 is SQVTM, CDR2 ANQGSEA. Here the CDR3 DNA reads TGCAGCGTTGATAGAGGAGAGGGGGGCCAAGAGACCCAGTACTTC. This gives the protein CSVDRGEGGQETQYF.

The sample holds a few counts of this clone. J is TRBJ2-7 and V is TRBV29-1; D remains ambiguous. The CDR3 is made up of 12 amino acids. Germline values: CDR1 SQVTM, CDR2 ANQGSEA. The V end was cut by 3 bases, the J end by 4 bases, with 10 bases between. The CDR3 here is CSVEGSKYEQYF. The CDR3 coding sequence is TGCAGCGTTGAGGGTTCCAAGTACGAGCAGTACTTC.

This clone was found a few times. The rearrangement links TRBV18 to TRBJ2-7, with D possibly being TRBD2 (5 bases). Trimming took off 3 bases at V and 4 bases at J, with 10 bases between the two ends. Per germline, CDR1 KGHSH and CDR2 LQKENI. The CDR3 runs to 13 residues. CDR3: CASSPGRDYEQYF. DNA of the CDR3: TGTGCCAGCTCACCCGGACGGGATTACGAGCAGTACTTC.

The chain recombines TRBV15 with TRBJ2-2, with 16 bases lining up with TRBD2. With V trimmed by 0 bases and J by 6 bases, 7 bases remained unmatched. Looked up from germline, CDR1 is LNHNV and CDR2 is YYDKDF (reference sequence). The CDR3 extends over 19 amino acids. In DNA, the CDR3 is TGTGCCACCAGCAGAGATAGTTTGGGACTAGCGGGAGGGTCCGGGGAGCTGTTTTTT. Its translation is CATSRDSLGLAGGSGELFF. Looking up the rest from reference TRBV15 and TRBJ2-2 gives the full variable domain: DAMVIQNPRYQVTQFGKPVTLSCSQTLNHNVMYWYQQKSSQAPKLLFHYYDKDFNNEADTPDNFQSRRPNTSFCFLDIRSPGLGDTAMYLCATSRDSLGLAGGSGELFFGEGSRLTVL.

The J gene is TRBJ2-1, the V gene TRBV27, with 10 bases aligning to TRBD2. Per the germline V gene, CDR1 is MNHEY and CDR2 is SMNVEV (reference sequence). The CDR3 extends over 17 amino acids. The V segment lost 4 bases and the J segment 7 bases; nucleotides outside the gene matches: 13. The CDR3 reads CASSSPTTSGKINEQFF. In nucleotides, the CDR3 is TGTGCCAGCAGTTCCCCTACCACTAGCGGGAAAATAAATGAGCAGTTCTTC.

The V and J genes are TRBV27 and TRBJ2-5, with 7 nucleotides matching TRBD1. The J call may be incorrect, as the DNA end agrees better with TRBJ2-7. Germline CDR1 reads MNHEY; CDR2 reads SMNVEV (reference sequence). The CDR3 length is 15 residues. CDR3: CASSRRQARGYEQYF. The CDR3 nucleotides are TGTGCCAGCAGCCGACGACAGGCCAGGGGGTACGAGCAGTACTTC.

This clone is deemed medium-sized. The gene calls are TRBV28 and TRBJ1-5; D is uncertain. The CDR3 consists of 14 residues. Germline V gene sequence: CDR1 MDHEN, CDR2 SYDVKM. The V end lost 3 bases, the J end lost 5 bases, and 11 bases lay between the germline ends. Here the CDR3 reads CASSFLLSDQPQHF. The CDR3, as DNA: TGTGCCAGCAGTTTCCTACTGTCGGATCAGCCCCAGCATTTT.

The J gene is TRBJ2-7, the V gene TRBV29-1; D possibly corresponds to TRBD1 (6 bases). The CDR3 runs 14 residues. Germline CDR1 SQVTM, CDR2 ANQGSEA. The V end lost 4 bases, the J end lost 2 bases, and 15 bases lay between the germline ends. CDR3 in amino acids: CSVGGQLEPYEQYF. The CDR3 coding sequence is TGCAGCGTTGGTGGACAGCTGGAACCCTACGAGCAGTACTTC.

This chain uses TRBV7-2 with TRBJ2-4; D gene uncertain. Germline V lookup: CDR1 SGHTA, CDR2 FQGNSA. The CDR3 spans 16 residues. Between the trimmed V and J ends, which lost 5 bases and 9 bases, there was a span of 23 bases. In DNA form, the CDR3 reads TGTGCCAGCAGCCCTAGGCCCCAAGCGCACTCGGCCATTCAGTACTTC. Its protein product is CASSPRPQAHSAIQYF.

V usage is TRBV5-1 and J usage is TRBJ2-7; 7 nucleotides match TRBD1. Per the germline V gene, CDR1 is SGHRS and CDR2 is YFSETQ. Losses at the gene ends were 1 base for V and 3 bases for J; bases not matched to a gene: 7. This CDR3 is built from 15 residues. CDR3 residues: CASSLTGDLFYEQYF. CDR3 DNA sequence: TGCGCCAGCAGCTTGACAGGGGATCTCTTCTACGAGCAGTACTTC.

The chain couples TRBV27 to TRBJ2-3; 8 nucleotides align to TRBD2. Germline assignment: CDR1 MNHEY and CDR2 SMNVEV (reference sequence). The CDR3 runs to 16 residues. The J segment lost 0 bases and the V segment lost 6 bases, leaving 8 bases of the junction unmatched. In nucleotides, the CDR3 is TGTGCCAGCAGCCGCCTCCTAGCGGGTAGCACAGATACGCAGTATTTT. It encodes CASSRLLAGSTDTQYF.

The chain joins TRBV4-1 to TRBJ2-2; 8 bases agree with TRBD1. The J segment lost 5 bases and the V segment lost 3 bases, leaving 5 bases of the junction unmatched. Germline V gene sequence: CDR1 MGHRA, CDR2 YSYEKL. The CDR3 sequence is 15 residues long. In DNA form, the CDR3 reads TGCGCCAGCAGCCAGTCGGGACAGGCGACCGGGGAGCTGTTTTTT. Translated: CASSQSGQATGELFF.

The chain has TRBV27 and TRBJ2-7; possible D gene TRBD2, 5 bases. CDR1 and CDR2 from the germline V gene are MNHEY and SMNVEV (reference sequence). The CDR3 loop spans 14 amino acids. V was shortened by 4 bases and J by 1 base, with 11 bases between the two germline ends. The CDR3 DNA sequence: TGTGCCAGCAGTTCGGCGGGCACATCCTACGAGCAGTACTTC. This gives the protein CASSSAGTSYEQYF.

This rearrangement joins TRBV11-2 to TRBJ2-7; no definite D call. The CDR3 consists of 15 residues. Germline lookup yields CDR1 SGHAT and CDR2 FQNNGV. Trimming took off 3 bases at V and 3 bases at J, with 15 bases between the two ends. CDR3 region: CASSFELHGDYEQYF. Written as DNA, the CDR3 is TGTGCCAGCAGCTTCGAACTTCATGGGGACTACGAGCAGTACTTC.